Included here is one TCR beta chain sequence, with context. The antigen remains unidentified. The data belong to a study of graft-versus-host responses after intestinal transplantation. The protocol was immunoSEQ multiplex PCR, while the TCRdb copy is restricted to in-frame clones and leaves out a portion. In the table there are around 96,000 clones, approximately 90% of which are singletons. This sequence was found in a human donor who received an intestinal transplant. Sequencing was performed on unstimulated CD4+ T cells sorted from spleen or lymph node cells, taken before intestinal transplant.

CDR3 protein: CASSSGQDALTF. The CDR3 DNA follows: TGTGCCAGCAGCTCGGGACAGGATGCCCTAACCTTC. The chain recombines TRBV7-9 with TRBJ1-2; 8 bases match TRBD1. Germline CDR1 and CDR2: SEHNR and FQNEAQ (reference sequence). Trimming took 4 bases from V and 14 from J; bases not matched to a gene: 9. CDR3 length: 12 residues.